This TCR beta chain was recorded in a study of T cell repertoires in cytomegalovirus infection. Study context: Public TCR beta signatures marked donors with CMV infection and the matching HLA.

Deletions cut 0 bases from V and 0 bases from J, with 7 bases between. The CDR3 is made up of 15 amino acids. Germline V gene data show CDR1 as SGHRS and CDR2 as YFSETQ. TCRdb re-derived calls from the reads in MiXCR, one entry per CDR3 protein. The sample shows 150,000 to 200,000 distinct CDR3 sequences, approximately 19% of them seen only once. The V call is TRBV5-1, the J call TRBJ1-5; unclear D gene. Sequences were obtained from PBMCs. This receptor was obtained from a human donor in good health (CMV status not recorded). Some clones in this sample may be carry-over from other donors' samples. CDR3 nucleotides: TGCGCCAGCAGCTTGGACAGCTATAGCAATCAGCCCCAGCATTTT. It specifies CASSLDSYSNQPQHF.